Listed here are 18 T cell receptor beta chains from one sample, sequenced in a study of OX40 agonist ivuxolimab in advanced cancers. TCRdb's table, derived via immunoSEQ multiplex PCR, lists solely in-frame clones and lacks some. The sample consists of roughly 65,000 clones, around 87% of them appearing once. Sequenced material: CD4+ or CD8+ T cells sorted from blood, taken in a trial of the OX40 agonist ivuxolimab. These receptors came from an adult with an advanced solid tumor such as melanoma, head and neck, liver or kidney cancer.

The gene calls are TRBV25-1 and TRBJ1-2, with TRBD1 as a possible D gene (5 bases). V dropped 3 bases and J dropped 8 bases, with 16 bases sitting between them. The germline V gene has CDR1 MGHDK and CDR2 SYGVNS. This CDR3 has 14 residues. The CDR3 loop reads CASSERSGPGGYTF. The CDR3 region has the DNA TGTGCCAGCAGTGAGAGGTCAGGGCCCGGAGGCTACACCTTC.

The gene calls are TRBV2 and TRBJ1-2; the D is unclear. This CDR3 has 15 amino acids. From germline, CDR1 is SNHLY and CDR2 FYNNEI. Trimming took 3 bases from V and 8 from J, leaving 19 bases between them. In DNA form, the CDR3 reads TGTGCCAGCAGTGACCCCTCCGGACCCCTCCGAGGCTACACCTTC. This codes for CASSDPSGPLRGYTF.

This chain joins TRBV5-1 and TRBJ1-4, with D possibly matching TRBD1 (6 bases). CDR3 length: 15 residues. V gave up 4 bases and J gave up 5 bases, with 15 bases separating them. Germline lookup yields CDR1 SGHRS and CDR2 YFSETQ. CDR3 nucleotide sequence: TGCGCCAGCAGCCGCGGAGAGGGGGGGAATGAAAAACTGTTTTTT. It yields the protein CASSRGEGGNEKLFF.

This chain connects TRBV9 to TRBJ1-1; 7 positions match TRBD1. CDR3 length: 16 amino acids. In germline, CDR1 is SGDLS, CDR2 YYNGEE. With V trimmed by 3 bases and J by 1 base, 9 bases remained unmatched. CDR3: CASSAVGTVPNTEAFF. In DNA form, the CDR3 reads TGTGCCAGCAGCGCGGTCGGGACAGTTCCGAACACTGAAGCTTTCTTT.

This chain links TRBV6-4 with TRBJ2-5; 9 bases line up with TRBD1. This CDR3 spans 14 amino acids. Trimming removed 6 bases from V and 5 bases from J; junction bases left unmatched: 7. The germline CDR1 and CDR2 sequences are MRHNA and SNTAGT. CDR3 sequence: CASSADRGSETQYF. CDR3 DNA sequence: TGTGCCAGCAGCGCCGACAGGGGGTCGGAGACCCAGTACTTC.

This clone was detected only once. J is TRBJ2-5 and V is TRBV11-3; D gene ambiguous. In germline, CDR1 is SGHNT, CDR2 YENEEA. The CDR3 spans 15 residues. Deletions cut 3 bases from V and 3 bases from J, with 14 bases between. Here the CDR3 DNA reads TGTGCCAGCAGCTTTAGTAGGGCAGGAGAAGAGACCCAGTACTTC. Its protein product is CASSFSRAGEETQYF.

This clone was seen only once. The rearrangement joins TRBV10-3 to TRBJ2-1; 8 nucleotides match TRBD2. The CDR3 is 15 amino acids. Trimming cost V 2 bases and J 10 bases; bases outside gene matches: 10. The germline gives CDR1 ENHRY, CDR2 SYGVKD. The CDR3 region is CAISEGQGGGLEQFF. The CDR3 DNA reads TGTGCCATCAGTGAGGGGCAGGGCGGGGGGCTCGAGCAGTTCTTC.

The chain recombines TRBV27 with TRBJ1-6, with a possible D match to TRBD1 (5 bases). V lost 8 bases to trimming and J lost 6 bases, with 23 bases between them. The germline CDR1 and CDR2 sequences are MNHEY and SMNVEV (reference sequence). CDR3 size: 17 residues. The CDR3 reads CASSFLPTGALNSPLHF. For the CDR3, the DNA is TGTGCCAGCTCCTTCCTTCCCACAGGCGCCCTTAATTCACCCCTCCACTTT.

The genes are TRBV18 and TRBJ2-2; 7 bases align to TRBD1. J gave up 4 bases and V 1 base, and 0 bases lay outside the gene matches. There are 14 residues in the CDR3. In germline, CDR1 is KGHSH, CDR2 LQKENI. The CDR3 sequence is CASSPRQGTGELFF. The CDR3 nucleotides read TGTGCCAGCTCACCACGACAGGGCACCGGGGAGCTGTTTTTT.

V is TRBV7-2 and J is TRBJ2-5, with D uncertain. Judging by the DNA end, TRBJ2-7 fits better; the J call may be wrong. The CDR3 spans 15 residues. Germline assignment: CDR1 SGHTA and CDR2 FQGNSA. The DNA of the CDR3 is TGTGCCAGCAGCTTAGTCGGTGGGGATTACGCCGAGCAGTACTTC. Translating gives CASSLVGGDYAEQYF.

This chain connects TRBV5-6 to TRBJ1-2; D is possibly TRBD1 (6 bases). V lost 1 base, J lost 6 bases, and 16 bases lay in between. The germline gives CDR1 SGHDT, CDR2 YYEEEE. The CDR3 covers 15 residues. In DNA form, the CDR3 reads TGTGCCAGCAGCTTGATTGGGCAGGGGCAAGATGGCTACACCTTC. Amino acids: CASSLIGQGQDGYTF.

CDR3 in DNA: TGTGCCAGCAGTCGGGACAGGGAGGGAAAACTGTTTTTT. The encoded protein is CASSRDREGKLFF. The chain has TRBV2 and TRBJ1-4, with 9 positions matching TRBD1. CDR3 length: 13 residues. V lost 5 bases to trimming and J lost 10 bases; unmatched junction nucleotides: 5. Per germline, CDR1 SNHLY and CDR2 FYNNEI.

This clone was counted a few times. V gene TRBV4-2 combines with J gene TRBJ2-1; 10 bases match TRBD1. CDR3 length: 15 amino acids. With V trimmed by 1 base and J by 7 bases, 4 bases remained unmatched. Germline lookup yields CDR1 LGHNA and CDR2 YNFKEQ. The CDR3 loop reads CASSQGQGAANEQFF. The CDR3 DNA reads as TGTGCCAGCAGCCAAGGACAGGGGGCGGCAAATGAGCAGTTCTTC.

The rearrangement joins TRBV27 to TRBJ1-6; D unclear. The CDR3 runs 18 residues. The germline V gene has CDR1 MNHEY and CDR2 SMNVEV (reference sequence). Trimming took off 3 bases at V and 2 bases at J, with 17 bases between the two ends. The CDR3, as DNA: TGTGCCAGCAGTTTGGGAGAGGGCCGACTAACCTATAATTCACCCCTCCACTTT. Encoded protein: CASSLGEGRLTYNSPLHF.

The chain combines TRBV29-1 with TRBJ2-7; 8 nucleotides match TRBD1. The trim removed 8 bases at V and 2 bases at J, leaving 11 bases unmatched. The CDR3 has 14 residues. Germline V gene lookup returns CDR1 SQVTM and CDR2 ANQGSEA. The CDR3 DNA reads TGCAGCACCGGAACGACAGGGGTCCCCTACGAGCAGTACTTC. Translated: CSTGTTGVPYEQYF.

The V and J genes are TRBV15 and TRBJ2-1, with D unresolved. Germline lookup yields CDR1 LNHNV and CDR2 YYDKDF (reference sequence). Trimming stripped 1 base from V and 4 bases from J, with 11 bases between. CDR3 length equals 15 residues. The CDR3 spells CATSRGRDPYNEQFF. The CDR3 DNA sequence: TGTGCCACCAGCAGAGGTAGGGATCCGTACAATGAGCAGTTCTTC.

This chain connects TRBV2 to TRBJ1-5, with 9 bases identical to TRBD1. The trim removed 4 bases at V and 7 bases at J, leaving 5 bases unmatched. The CDR3 length is 14 residues. Germline CDR1 SNHLY, CDR2 FYNNEI. The CDR3 spells CASSGRQGVQPQHF. The CDR3 nucleotides read TGTGCCAGCAGTGGAAGACAGGGGGTCCAGCCCCAGCATTTT.

This clone was seen once. The chain carries TRBV5-1 and TRBJ1-6; D call uncertain. Trimming stripped 0 bases from V and 7 bases from J, with 11 bases between. CDR3 size: 15 residues. Germline V gene sequence: CDR1 SGHRS, CDR2 YFSETQ. CDR3 region: CASSLEVPGNSPLHF. The CDR3 DNA is TGCGCCAGCAGCTTGGAAGTCCCCGGCAATTCACCCCTCCACTTT.